The 31 T cell receptor beta chains below were found in one sample sequenced in a study of shared clonotypes between healthy human individuals. The data were produced by immunoSEQ multiplex PCR, yet TCRdb's version contains in-frame clones alone and is incomplete. The sample has more than 2 million clones, approximately 96% seen once. Sequencing was done on a sample of naive CD4+ T cells sorted from blood. Regarding subset: CD45RA+ positively selected. Receptors originate from a man aged 18-30 years in good health.

This chain links TRBV28 with TRBJ1-1; D call uncertain. Germline V gives CDR1 MDHEN, CDR2 SYDVKM. Trimming removed 7 bases at V and 0 bases at J, with 12 bases between. The CDR3 spans 14 residues. In nucleotides, the CDR3 is TGTGCCAGCAATGCGGGGTTTATGAACACTGAAGCTTTCTTT. This translates into CASNAGFMNTEAFF.

As to this clone: The same CDR3 is also encoded by other DNA sequences in this sample. The chain has TRBV10-3 and TRBJ2-7; no clear D gene. The V end was cut by 3 bases, the J end by 4 bases, with 7 bases between. Germline loops: CDR1 ENHRY, CDR2 SYGVKD. The CDR3 is made up of 12 amino acids. The CDR3 loop reads CAISEGVYEQYF. The CDR3 bases are TGTGCCATCAGTGAAGGTGTTTACGAGCAGTACTTC.

This rearrangement joins TRBV6-1 to TRBJ1-3; 11 positions match TRBD1. V lost 4 bases, J lost 4 bases, and 9 bases stayed unmatched. The CDR3 is 17 residues long. The germline V gene encodes CDR1 MNHNS and CDR2 SASEGT. The chain's CDR3 is CASSGIGQGAKGNTIYF. CDR3 in DNA: TGTGCCAGCAGTGGGATTGGACAGGGGGCGAAGGGAAACACCATATATTTT.

This clone was seen more than once but under ten times. The chain uses TRBV6-1 and TRBJ1-6, with TRBD1 matching 8 bases. Germline loops: CDR1 MNHNS, CDR2 SASEGT. V was pared by 8 bases and J by 14 bases, with 8 bases of the junction left unmatched. CDR3 length: 12 amino acids. The CDR3 sequence is CASARQGTTLHF. The CDR3 region has the DNA TGTGCCAGCGCTCGACAGGGGACCACCCTCCACTTT.

On this clone: Other DNA sequences in the same sample also yield this CDR3. The chain joins TRBV7-2 to TRBJ1-5; D is uncertain. Trimming removed 1 base from V and 4 bases from J, with 5 bases in between. Germline values: CDR1 SGHTA, CDR2 FQGNSA. This CDR3 is 13 amino acids long. The CDR3 region is CASSLDRNQPQHF. In nucleotides, the CDR3 is TGTGCCAGCAGCTTAGATAGGAATCAGCCCCAGCATTTT. The full variable domain, its missing parts supplied by reference TRBV7-2 and TRBJ1-5, is GAGVSQSPSNKVTEKGKDVELRCDPISGHTALYWYRQSLGQGLEFLIYFQGNSAPDKSGLPSDRFSAERTGGSVSTLTIQRTQQEDSAVYLCASSLDRNQPQHFGDGTRLSIL.

The V gene is TRBV5-1, the J gene TRBJ2-5; D is possibly TRBD2 (6 bases). CDR1 and CDR2 (germline): SGHRS, YFSETQ. V dropped 2 bases and J dropped 4 bases, with 12 bases sitting between them. The CDR3 is 14 residues long. CDR3 DNA sequence: TGCGCCAGCAGCTTTGGGGTGGGAGGAGAGACCCAGTACTTC. Protein sequence: CASSFGVGGETQYF.

This sequence joins TRBV11-2 and TRBJ2-1; D tentatively fits TRBD1 or TRBD2 (5 bases each). Trimming removed 4 bases from V and 1 base from J, with 14 bases in between. Germline CDR1 SGHAT, CDR2 FQNNGV. The CDR3 length is 16 residues. DNA of the CDR3: TGTGCCAGCAGCTGGGACCGGGTTTTGTCCTACAATGAGCAGTTCTTC. Protein: CASSWDRVLSYNEQFF. Filled out from reference TRBV11-2 and TRBJ2-1, the complete variable domain reads EAGVAQSPRYKIIEKRQSVAFWCNPISGHATLYWYQQILGQGPKLLIQFQNNGVVDDSQLPKDRFSAERLKGVDSTLKIQPAKLEDSAVYLCASSWDRVLSYNEQFFGPGTRLTVL.

The chain combines TRBV6-1 with TRBJ1-2; weak D call: TRBD1 (5 bases). The CDR3 covers 14 residues. With 0 bases removed from V and 8 bases from J, the gap between germline ends came to 13 bases. The germline gives CDR1 MNHNS, CDR2 SASEGT. The CDR3 reads CASSEAFVRAGYTF. The CDR3 bases are TGTGCCAGCAGTGAAGCGTTCGTCAGGGCAGGCTACACCTTC.

To note about this clone: The identical CDR3 is also encoded by other nucleotide sequences in the sample. The chain has TRBV6-1 and TRBJ1-3; no firm D call. V dropped 1 base and J dropped 0 bases, with 7 bases sitting between them. Germline CDR1 MNHNS, CDR2 SASEGT. This CDR3 contains 15 residues. The CDR3 region has the DNA TGTGCCAGCAGTGAAGGTCGTACCTCTGGAAACACCATATATTTT. As protein: CASSEGRTSGNTIYF.

The chain recombines TRBV2 with TRBJ1-1, with TRBD1 as a possible D gene (5 bases). The germline V gene has CDR1 SNHLY and CDR2 FYNNEI. V was clipped by 2 bases and J by 1 base, with 17 bases between them. The CDR3 length is 17 residues. The DNA for the CDR3 is TGTGCCAGCAGTGAATCTATGGGGCAGAGTAAGAACACTGAAGCTTTCTTT. Protein product: CASSESMGQSKNTEAFF. Full variable domain (rest looked up from reference TRBV2 and TRBJ1-1): EPEVTQTPSHQVTQMGQEVILRCVPISNHLYFYWYRQILGQKVEFLVSFYNNEISEKSEIFDDQFSVERPDGSNFTLKIRSTKLEDSAMYFCASSESMGQSKNTEAFFGQGTRLTVV.

The chain uses TRBV5-1 and TRBJ1-1; TRBD1 agrees at 7 bases. The trim removed 4 bases at V and 2 bases at J, leaving 8 bases unmatched. Per the germline V gene, CDR1 is SGHRS and CDR2 is YFSETQ. The CDR3 runs to 15 residues. The DNA for the CDR3 is TGCGCCAGCAGCGCCGCGGGACAGCTTAACACTGAAGCTTTCTTT. Amino acids: CASSAAGQLNTEAFF.

The count of this clone is one. This rearrangement joins TRBV20-1 to TRBJ2-1; D is unclear. Germline V gives CDR1 DFQATT, CDR2 SNEGSKA (reference sequence). V was shortened by 3 bases and J by 6 bases, with 6 bases between the two germline ends. This CDR3 spans 11 amino acids. The CDR3: CSASNGNEQFF. CDR3 nucleotide sequence: TGCAGTGCTAGCAATGGCAATGAGCAGTTCTTC.

This sequence joins TRBV10-3 and TRBJ2-1; 10 bases map to TRBD2. In germline, CDR1 is ENHRY, CDR2 SYGVKD. Trimming at V came to 3 bases and at J to 6 bases, leaving 5 bases not matched to a gene. The CDR3 totals 15 residues. In nucleotides, the CDR3 is TGTGCCATCAGTGATCAGCGGGAGGGTGGCAATGAGCAGTTCTTC. Amino acids: CAISDQREGGNEQFF.

The J gene is TRBJ1-6, the V gene TRBV12-2. TRBV12-2 is noted as a pseudogene. The CDR3 sequence is 17 residues long. The CDR3: CASRLARGGSYNSPLHF. The CDR3 DNA sequence: TGTGCAAGTCGCTTAGCGCGGGGGGGCTCCTATAATTCACCCCTCCACTTT.

This CDR3 is CASRIGANTEAFF. Here the CDR3 DNA reads TGTGCCAGCAGGATCGGGGCCAACACTGAAGCTTTCTTT. This sequence joins TRBV6-5 and TRBJ1-1; maybe TRBD1 (5 bases). Germline V CDR1 and CDR2: MNHEY, SVGAGI. V dropped 6 bases and J dropped 2 bases, with 10 bases sitting between them. The CDR3 sequence is 13 residues long.

The chain has TRBV30 and TRBJ2-7, with 10 bases lining up with TRBD2. Germline V CDR1 and CDR2: GTSNPN, SVGIG (reference sequence). V gave up 3 bases and J gave up 2 bases; unmatched junction bases: 4. The length of the CDR3 is 14 residues. The CDR3 reads CAWSERGGPYEQYF. Written as DNA, the CDR3 is TGTGCCTGGAGCGAGCGGGGGGGCCCCTACGAGCAGTACTTC.

There are a few counts of this clone. This sequence joins TRBV30 and TRBJ1-4; D perhaps matches TRBD1 (6 bases). Trimming removed 8 bases from V and 6 bases from J, with 19 bases in between. Germline CDR1 is GTSNPN and CDR2 is SVGIG (reference sequence). The CDR3 length is 14 residues. The CDR3 bases are TGTGCCGGAGGCCGTCGGGGGCAGGATGAAAAACTGTTTTTT. Its translation is CAGGRRGQDEKLFF.

The chain recombines TRBV6-5 with TRBJ1-5, with TRBD1 as a possible D gene (6 bases). The germline CDR1 and CDR2 sequences are MNHEY and SVGAGI. V gave up 6 bases and J gave up 8 bases, with 17 bases separating them. The length of the CDR3 is 14 residues. The CDR3 DNA sequence: TGTGCCAGCAGCGCCGGGGCAGGGGATAAGCCCCAGCATTTT. The encoded protein is CASSAGAGDKPQHF.

The chain is built from TRBV15 and TRBJ2-3; possibly TRBD2 for D (6 bases). Trimming pared 0 bases from V and 4 bases from J, leaving 14 bases between. Germline-derived CDR1 and CDR2 are LNHNV and YYDKDF (reference sequence). This CDR3 spans 16 amino acids. The CDR3 DNA follows: TGTGCCACCAGCAGAGATTTAACGGGAGCCTCAGATACGCAGTATTTT. The encoded protein is CATSRDLTGASDTQYF.

The chain couples TRBV7-2 to TRBJ2-3; D unclear. Trimming took 1 base from V and 3 from J, leaving 14 bases between them. CDR3 size: 16 residues. Germline V gene lookup returns CDR1 SGHTA and CDR2 FQGNSA. As DNA, the CDR3 is TGTGCCAGCAGCTTAGGGGTGGGTAAGGGAACAGATACGCAGTATTTT. It specifies CASSLGVGKGTDTQYF.

The chain employs TRBV7-9 and TRBJ2-5; D possibly corresponds to TRBD2 (5 bases). V was cut by 5 bases and J by 5 bases, with 12 bases left in between. The CDR3 sequence is 13 residues long. Looked up from germline, CDR1 is SEHNR and CDR2 is FQNEAQ (reference sequence). The CDR3 DNA follows: TGTGCCAGCAGCAATGATGGCGGGGAGACCCAGTACTTC. This gives the protein CASSNDGGETQYF.

V and J are TRBV2 and TRBJ2-3, with D possibly TRBD1 on 5 matching bases. CDR3 length: 14 amino acids. Germline assignment: CDR1 SNHLY and CDR2 FYNNEI. V was clipped by 6 bases and J by 6 bases, with 16 bases between them. CDR3 sequence: CASSGQAGLDTQYF. The DNA for the CDR3 is TGTGCCAGCAGCGGACAAGCCGGTCTGGATACGCAGTATTTT.

The chain is built from TRBV7-2 and TRBJ2-3; a possible D gene is TRBD2 (6 bases). CDR1 is SGHTA and CDR2 is FQGNSA in the germline V gene. The CDR3 is 15 residues long. With 5 bases removed from V and 4 bases from J, the gap between germline ends came to 16 bases. CDR3 sequence reads: CASSLSGLRADTQYF. CDR3 nucleotide sequence: TGTGCCAGCAGCCTATCGGGACTCCGCGCAGATACGCAGTATTTT.

V gene TRBV6-1 combines with J gene TRBJ1-2; 8 bases match TRBD1. The CDR3 runs to 15 residues. Germline values: CDR1 MNHNS, CDR2 SASEGT. The J segment lost 6 bases and the V segment lost 5 bases, leaving 11 bases of the junction unmatched. The CDR3 sequence is CASSLSTGGNDGYTF. CDR3 nucleotide sequence: TGTGCCAGCAGTCTTAGTACAGGGGGAAACGATGGCTACACCTTC.

This chain joins TRBV5-1 and TRBJ1-1; TRBD1 might be the D (6 bases). The CDR3 runs to 14 residues. The V end was cut by 5 bases, the J end by 4 bases, with 15 bases between. Germline CDR1 and CDR2: SGHRS and YFSETQ. The CDR3 sequence is CASSRGGAGTEAFF. The CDR3 DNA is TGCGCCAGCAGTCGAGGGGGAGCCGGCACTGAAGCTTTCTTT.

As for this clone: Other DNA sequences in this specimen translate into the identical CDR3. The chain combines TRBV6-5 with TRBJ2-7, with D perhaps being TRBD1 or TRBD2 (6 bases each). Germline V gene sequence: CDR1 MNHEY, CDR2 SVGAGI. The CDR3 loop spans 15 amino acids. V was shortened by 2 bases and J by 1 base, with 12 bases between the two germline ends. The CDR3 bases are TGTGCCAGCAGTTACGCGGGACAAGGTTCCTACGAGCAGTACTTC. This encodes CASSYAGQGSYEQYF.

This sequence joins TRBV30 and TRBJ2-1, with a weak D call TRBD2 (6 bases). The V gene's germline CDR1 is GTSNPN and CDR2 SVGIG (reference sequence). There are 14 residues in the CDR3. The CDR3 DNA follows: TGTGCTGGAACGGGGGTGGGGTCCTACAATGAGCAGTTCTTC. The encoded protein is CAGTGVGSYNEQFF.

The V call is TRBV5-1, the J call TRBJ1-5, with D possibly being TRBD1 (5 bases). The CDR3 spans 13 residues. Germline V CDR1 and CDR2: SGHRS, YFSETQ. Trimming took 4 bases from V and 7 from J, leaving 12 bases between them. In nucleotides, the CDR3 is TGCGCCAGCAGCATCCAGGGTGGACAGCCCCAGCATTTT. The encoded protein is CASSIQGGQPQHF.

Of note for this clone: Other nucleotide sequences in the sample specify the same CDR3. The chain combines TRBV28 with TRBJ2-7; 8 bases are shared with TRBD1. V trimming: 6 bases; J trimming: 3 bases; junction bases outside the gene matches: 1. The germline CDR1 and CDR2 sequences are MDHEN and SYDVKM. This CDR3 contains 12 residues. The CDR3 here is CASRGQGYEQYF. The CDR3, as DNA: TGTGCCAGCAGAGGACAGGGCTACGAGCAGTACTTC.

V usage is TRBV7-9 and J usage is TRBJ2-1, with D perhaps TRBD1 (5 bases). The V gene's germline CDR1 is SEHNR and CDR2 FQNEAQ (reference sequence). CDR3 size: 14 residues. The ends were cut back, 4 bases at V and 10 bases at J, with 17 bases in the middle. CDR3 bases: TGTGCCAGCAGCTCTGGACCTCCCGCAGGGGAGCAGTTCTTC. This encodes CASSSGPPAGEQFF.

CDR3 amino acids: CASSQDRDSSYEQYF. The CDR3 DNA reads TGCGCCAGCAGCCAAGACAGGGACAGCTCCTACGAGCAGTACTTC. The chain recombines TRBV4-1 with TRBJ2-7, with 7 positions matching TRBD1. The V gene end was trimmed by 0 bases and the J gene end by 0 bases; junction bases not matched to a gene: 2. The CDR3 extends over 15 amino acids. CDR1 and CDR2 from the germline V gene are MGHRA and YSYEKL.